Sequencing of this T cell receptor (beta chain) was carried out in a study of blood T cells in healthy people across ages (dated by TCRdb to the mid-2010s). Broadly, across the study: In model experiments, template switching captured roughly one uniquely barcoded TCR beta cDNA molecule for every two T cells. For two donors (one aged 18 to 29 and one aged 80 or older), the study analyzed two additional independent replicas of 1 million unique cDNA reads from the same blood draw. The study measured age-related changes in TCR beta repertoire diversity using deep sequencing normalized with unique cDNA molecular identifiers. Donors of different ages were randomly distributed across sequencing lanes to avoid experimental bias. The donors were split into four age groups: young (average around 15 years), middle-aged (more than 35), aged (more than 60) and long-lived (under 85).

As to this clonotype: Its antigen target is currently unknown. No base quality values were provided; no much bigger clone lies one nucleotide off.

CDR1 DFQATT and CDR2 SNEGSKA were looked up in the germline V gene (reference sequence). The CDR3 spans 15 residues, from the cysteine through the phenylalanine. The sequence is cut down to CDR3 DNA, 45 bases in frame from base 1. The germline ends are 17 bases apart after V is trimmed by 5 bases and J by 2 bases. Systemically healthy Caucasian individuals from Russia, roughly 40 in total and aged about 6 to 90 years, were included as donors. Around 10 milliliters of peripheral blood were drawn from each donor into EDTA-treated Vacutainer tubes. Ficoll-Paque density-gradient centrifugation was used to isolate PBMCs, with at least 6.5 million per sample. Trizol reagent was used to extract total RNA from the PBMCs, yielding at least 5.5 micrograms per sample. Naive CD45RAhigh/CD27high T cell percentages were measured by flow cytometry on a PBMC aliquot from every donor. Beyond this particular receptor, the publication reports: As age increased, observed TCR beta diversity per million T cells dropped in a roughly linear way, and a significant reduction was already evident by age about 40. Compared with the aged group, the long-lived group had more naive CD4+ T cells, fewer expanded clones and increased TCR diversity, suggesting age selection. Total diversity estimates from one million sequenced T cells were considered lower bounds and underestimates. Because the CMV infection status of the donors was unknown, age-related changes in expanded clonotypes may potentially have been confounded. Conclusive comparison of naive and antigen-experienced compartments was prevented by the profiling of bulk unsorted PBMCs. The percentage of naive T cells measured by flow cytometry correlated strongly with observed TCR beta diversity.

The method behind the library was 5' RACE. Sequencing took place on an Illumina HiSeq 2500. A second PCR of 7 to 11 cycles was run with a J-beta primer mix and a sample-barcoded 5' primer. A template-switch 5' adaptor carrying 12 random nucleotides introduced a unique molecular identifier onto each TCR beta cDNA molecule. At least 2.5 million CDR3-containing paired-end reads were obtained from each sample. First-strand cDNA synthesis was performed from all RNA using the Mint cDNA synthesis kit, with priming by a TRBC-specific oligonucleotide. Following uracil-DNA glycosylase treatment, a first 18-cycle PCR with universal primers M1SS and BC2_uni_R was performed on all cDNA. As for how the authors treated the data: For normalization, 1 million high-quality reads were randomly selected from each sample, with every read carrying a distinct molecular identifier. Instead of being binned into consensus sequences, reads that shared molecular identifiers were thrown out. MiTCR, set to a Q25 quality threshold and the strictest error-elimination algorithm, was used for CDR3 identification, clonotype clustering and error correction. A nonparametric unseen species model with Euler transformation was used to estimate lower-bound total TCR beta diversity. TCRdb took the public reads, trimmed them with fastp at Q25, ran MiXCR for clone calling and kept in-frame beta chains. One record per CDR3 amino acid sequence lists the most common genes and DNA. The V and J calls were determined by TCRdb, not by the authors. The sample table holds hundreds of thousands of distinct CDR3 sequences, of which over 40% were seen once. Of the sample, 25% to 35% is held by the ten largest clones.

This sequence originates from an elderly man in good health. The chain is made from TRBV20-1 and TRBJ2-3, and perhaps TRBD2 as D gene, on 5 matching bases. Material: blood. The CDR3 reads CSAWSSRENTDTQYF. The DNA sequence is as follows: TGCAGTGCTTGGTCTTCTCGGGAAAACACAGATACGCAGTATTTT.